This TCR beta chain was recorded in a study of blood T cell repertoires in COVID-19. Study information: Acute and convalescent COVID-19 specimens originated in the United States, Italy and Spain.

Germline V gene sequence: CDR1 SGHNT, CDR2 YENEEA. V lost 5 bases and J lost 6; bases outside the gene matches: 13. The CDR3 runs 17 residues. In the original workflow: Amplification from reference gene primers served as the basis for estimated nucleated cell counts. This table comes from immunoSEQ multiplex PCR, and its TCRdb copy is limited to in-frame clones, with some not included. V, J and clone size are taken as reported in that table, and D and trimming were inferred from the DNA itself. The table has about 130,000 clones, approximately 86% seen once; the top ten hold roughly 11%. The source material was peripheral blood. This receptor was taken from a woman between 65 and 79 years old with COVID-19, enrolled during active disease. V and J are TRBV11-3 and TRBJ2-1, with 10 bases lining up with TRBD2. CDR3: CASSQWSGGGSGNEQFF. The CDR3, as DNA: TGTGCCAGCAGCCAGTGGAGCGGGGGGGGCTCTGGCAATGAGCAGTTCTTC.